The present T cell receptor beta chain was sequenced within a study of blood T cells in healthy people across ages. Across the study: Through template switching, about one barcoded beta molecule was captured per two T cells, as measured in model experiments.

V dropped 5 bases and J dropped 2 bases, with 10 bases sitting between them. The CDR3 loop spans 14 amino acids. Germline V gives CDR1 SGHRS, CDR2 YFSETQ. Alongside a J-beta primer mix, a sample-barcoded 5' primer served in a second PCR lasting roughly 6 to 11 cycles. Every sample returned 2.5 million or more CDR3-containing paired-end reads. TCRdb ran MiXCR on the 5' RACE reads and lists one entry per CDR3 protein. There are about 780,000 distinct CDR3 sequences in the sample; more than 35% occur only once, and 15% to 20% lies in the top ten. Whenever a sample was processed, at least 7 million PBMCs were isolated. The table lists this clonotype with a few counts.

The sequence was collected from an older man in good health. The material sequenced was blood. The chain carries TRBV5-1 and TRBJ1-4; perhaps TRBD1 as D (6 bases). The CDR3 region has the DNA TGCGCCAGCAGTTACAGGGATACTAATGAAAAACTGTTTTTT. Translated, it gives CASSYRDTNEKLFF.